Listed below are T cell receptor beta chains from one sample, sequenced in a study of T cell repertoires in cytomegalovirus infection. MiXCR, run by TCRdb on the reads, gives a single entry per CDR3 protein. The sample lists over 200,000 distinct CDR3 sequences; roughly 15% were seen once. The specimen sequenced was PBMCs. Source of these receptors: a human donor in good health (CMV status not recorded). Some clones in this sample may be carry-over from other donors' samples. The CDR3 runs from the conserved cysteine through the conserved F or W.

J gene	V gene	CDR3 protein
TRBJ2-5	TRBV7-3	CASSPRAGGGETQYF
TRBJ2-3	TRBV7-2	CASSLIAGTFTDTQYF
TRBJ2-7	TRBV7-6	CASSTTSGSLYEQYF
TRBJ1-4	TRBV29-1	CSAKDRTATNEKLFF
TRBJ1-2	TRBV5-6	CASSLDQYSYGYTF
TRBJ1-1	TRBV10-3	CAIKGDRAAPSEAFF
TRBJ1-1	TRBV10-1	CASSESIVSEAFF
TRBJ2-1	TRBV27	CASSVSPLAGGEQFF
TRBJ2-1	TRBV5-6	CASSAEGLGPGRNEQFF
TRBJ1-5	TRBV2	CASRGDRARNQPQHF
TRBJ2-1	TRBV3-1	CASSQDTGGPPPFF
TRBJ2-6	TRBV19	CASSMGGRAGANVLTF
TRBJ1-1	TRBV5-4	CASSAWTVTTKAFF
TRBJ2-7	TRBV25-1	CASSEFGGGPGEQYF
TRBJ2-4	TRBV20-1	CSARGDAGIQYF
TRBJ1-4	TRBV25-1	CASSDFLSNGGEKLFF
TRBJ1-5	TRBV10-3	CAISVGTGGQPQHF
TRBJ1-1	TRBV5-1	CASRTGTAGRTAEAFF
TRBJ1-3	TRBV7-2	CASSPDGFSGNTIYF
TRBJ2-7	TRBV4-3	CASSQEWAVARYEQYF
TRBJ1-5	TRBV20-1	CSARNQGGGNQPQHF
TRBJ1-1	TRBV4-1	CASSQAGPRGEAFF
TRBJ2-2	TRBV19	CASSIPSGRVTGELFF
TRBJ1-4	TRBV12-3/TRBV12-4	CASSFHQAATNEKLFF
TRBJ2-3	TRBV12-3/TRBV12-4	CASSFPRDTQYF
TRBJ2-5	TRBV4-1	CASSQVGIETQYF
TRBJ1-2	TRBV2	CASSVRQGTGGYTF
TRBJ2-5	TRBV2	CASSPEQGQETQYF
TRBJ2-4	TRBV19	CASSISVAKNIQYF
TRBJ2-3	TRBV12-3/TRBV12-4	CASSPRLTSVASTDTQYF
TRBJ2-5	TRBV7-2	CASSLEFSGRARETQYF
TRBJ2-1	TRBV6-4	CASSDSIGGGYNEQFF
TRBJ2-1	TRBV5-4	CASSNPELLGTQQFF
TRBJ1-3	TRBV7-2	CASSLVAAGNTIYF
TRBJ2-1	TRBV12-5	CASGWTGHNEQFF
TRBJ1-5	TRBV12-3/TRBV12-4	CASSDRVGNQPQHF
TRBJ1-1	TRBV7-2	CASSLNPTGTGIKSTEAFF
TRBJ2-7	TRBV3-1	CASSQGQAYEQYF
TRBJ2-7	TRBV4-3	CASSQEAGPYEQYF
TRBJ1-4	TRBV20-1	CSARDPWTEEKLFF
TRBJ2-3	TRBV5-8	CASSRVAAPSTDTQYF
TRBJ2-4	TRBV6-2/TRBV6-3	CASSYEHSPLAKNIQYF
TRBJ2-7	TRBV7-8	CASSLALTGTGFYEQYF
TRBJ1-6	TRBV6-2/TRBV6-3	CASSRGGDSPLHF
TRBJ1-2	TRBV11-2	CASSLDAGTRGYTF
TRBJ1-2	TRBV6-2/TRBV6-3	CASAGTGVYGYTF
TRBJ1-1	TRBV29-1	CSVPFGSLNTEAFF
TRBJ1-5	TRBV3-1	CASSHRVENQPQHF
TRBJ1-2	TRBV7-8	CASSLGSGSYGYTF
TRBJ2-5	TRBV29-1	CSVVGYAETQYF
TRBJ2-7	TRBV7-2	CASSLRLTYEQYF
TRBJ2-3	TRBV4-1	CASSPTSGSTDTQYF
TRBJ1-1	TRBV20-1	CSARDWGGGNTEAFF